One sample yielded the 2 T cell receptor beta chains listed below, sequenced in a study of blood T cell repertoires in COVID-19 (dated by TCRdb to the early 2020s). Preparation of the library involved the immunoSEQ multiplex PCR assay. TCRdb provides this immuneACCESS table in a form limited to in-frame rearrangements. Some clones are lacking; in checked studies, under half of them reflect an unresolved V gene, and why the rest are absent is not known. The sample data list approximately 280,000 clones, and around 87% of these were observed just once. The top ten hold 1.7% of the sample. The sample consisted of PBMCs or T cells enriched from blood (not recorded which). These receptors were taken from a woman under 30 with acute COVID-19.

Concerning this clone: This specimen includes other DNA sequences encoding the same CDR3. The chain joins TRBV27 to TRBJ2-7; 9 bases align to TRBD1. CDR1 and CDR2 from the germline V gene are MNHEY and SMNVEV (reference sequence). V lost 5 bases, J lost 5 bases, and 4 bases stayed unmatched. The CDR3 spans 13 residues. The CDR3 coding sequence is TGTGCCAGCAGTCTCGGGACAGGGCACGAGCAGTACTTC. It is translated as CASSLGTGHEQYF.

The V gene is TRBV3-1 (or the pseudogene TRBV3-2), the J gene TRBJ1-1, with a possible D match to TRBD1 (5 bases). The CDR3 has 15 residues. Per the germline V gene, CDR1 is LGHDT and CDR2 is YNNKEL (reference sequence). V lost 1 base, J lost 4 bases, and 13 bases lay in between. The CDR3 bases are TGTGCCAGCAGCCAAGCGGACATTATGGGCACTGAAGCTTTCTTT. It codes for CASSQADIMGTEAFF.